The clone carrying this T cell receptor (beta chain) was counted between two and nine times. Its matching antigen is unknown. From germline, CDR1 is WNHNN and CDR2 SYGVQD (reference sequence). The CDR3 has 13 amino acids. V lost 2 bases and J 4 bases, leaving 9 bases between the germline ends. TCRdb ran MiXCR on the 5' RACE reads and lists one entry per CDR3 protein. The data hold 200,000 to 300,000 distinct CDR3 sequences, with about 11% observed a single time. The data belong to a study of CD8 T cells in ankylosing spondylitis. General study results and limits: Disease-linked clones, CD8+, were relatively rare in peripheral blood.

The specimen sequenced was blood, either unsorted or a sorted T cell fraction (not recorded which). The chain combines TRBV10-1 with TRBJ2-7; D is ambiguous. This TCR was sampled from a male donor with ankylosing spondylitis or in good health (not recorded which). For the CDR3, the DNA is TGCGCCAGCAGTGAGGTATTTCTGTACGAGCAGTACTTC. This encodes CASSEVFLYEQYF.